The next 9 T cell receptor beta chains were all read from a single sample in a study of T cell responses to AZD1222 COVID-19 vaccine. TCRdb's table, derived via immunoSEQ multiplex PCR, lists solely in-frame clones and lacks some. The sample comprises about 85,000 clones, about 86% of which are singletons, and roughly 7.7% rests with the top ten. The sample consisted of peripheral blood, taken on day 0 of AZD1222 vaccination. Receptors were obtained from an adult in good health.

The gene calls are TRBV18 and TRBJ2-5, with TRBD1 matching 12 bases. This CDR3 is built from 15 residues. From germline, CDR1 is KGHSH and CDR2 LQKENI. V lost 6 bases to trimming and J lost 5 bases; unmatched junction nucleotides: 7. CDR3 sequence (DNA): TGTGCCAGCTCCGGGGGACAGGGGGCGAGGGAGACCCAGTACTTC. Amino acids: CASSGGQGARETQYF. Together with reference TRBV18 and TRBJ2-5, the CDR3 gives the full variable domain: NAGVMQNPRHLVRRRGQEARLRCSPMKGHSHVYWYRQLPEEGLKFMVYLQKENIIDESGMPKERFSAEFPKEGPSILRIQQVVRGDSAAYFCASSGGQGARETQYFGPGTRLLVL.

This rearrangement joins TRBV5-1 to TRBJ2-6; D is undetermined. V shed 1 base and J shed 0 bases, with 14 bases lying between them. CDR3 length equals 18 residues. Germline V gene data show CDR1 as SGHRS and CDR2 as YFSETQ. CDR3: CASSLRSAVTSGANVLTF. CDR3 sequence (DNA): TGCGCCAGCAGCTTGAGGTCGGCGGTGACCTCTGGGGCCAACGTCCTGACTTTC. The full variable domain, its missing parts supplied by reference TRBV5-1 and TRBJ2-6, is KAGVTQTPRYLIKTRGQQVTLSCSPISGHRSVSWYQQTPGQGLQFLFEYFSETQRNKGNFPGRFSGRQFSNSRSEMNVSTLELGDSALYLCASSLRSAVTSGANVLTFGAGSRLTVL.

J is TRBJ1-1 and V is TRBV28; TRBD1 matches at 7 bases. Germline V gives CDR1 MDHEN, CDR2 SYDVKM. This CDR3 is 14 amino acids long. V gave up 7 bases and J gave up 4 bases; unmatched junction bases: 9. The CDR3 is CASTTGQRVTEAFF. The CDR3 DNA reads TGTGCCAGCACTACGGGACAGAGAGTCACTGAAGCTTTCTTT.

V gene TRBV2 combines with J gene TRBJ1-2; D gene unclear. Trimming pared 6 bases from V and 6 bases from J, leaving 14 bases between. Germline-derived CDR1 and CDR2 are SNHLY and FYNNEI. The CDR3 sequence is 13 residues long. This chain's CDR3 is CASRRSQVDGYTF. The DNA for the CDR3 is TGTGCCAGCAGGAGGAGTCAAGTGGATGGCTACACCTTC.

The V call is TRBV19, the J call TRBJ1-6; no clear D. Trimming took 6 bases from V and 6 from J, leaving 12 bases between them. Germline lookup yields CDR1 LNHDA and CDR2 SQIVND (reference sequence). The CDR3 contains 14 residues. CDR3 nucleotide sequence: TGTGCCAGTAGGGAAGGGAGAAGTAATTCACCCCTCCACTTT. As protein: CASREGRSNSPLHF.

This clone is termed medium-sized. The V and J genes are TRBV14 and TRBJ2-2; TRBD2 matches at 13 bases. CDR3 length: 15 residues. Germline V lookup: CDR1 SGHDN, CDR2 FVKESK. J gave up 5 bases and V 6 bases, and 3 bases lay outside the gene matches. The CDR3 coding sequence is TGTGCCAGCAGGACTAGCGGGAGGTGGACCGGGGAGCTGTTTTTT. It codes for CASRTSGRWTGELFF. Variable domain in full (rest from reference TRBV14 and TRBJ2-2): EAGVTQFPSHSVIEKGQTVTLRCDPISGHDNLYWYRRVMGKEIKFLLHFVKESKQDESGMPNNRFLAERTGGTYSTLKVQPAELEDSGVYFCASRTSGRWTGELFFGEGSRLTVL.

The chain employs TRBV2 and TRBJ2-2; D is uncertain. Per the germline V gene, CDR1 is SNHLY and CDR2 is FYNNEI. This CDR3 is built from 14 residues. V was shortened by 4 bases and J by 1 base, with 7 bases between the two germline ends. The chain's CDR3 is CASSVSKNTGELFF. The CDR3 bases are TGTGCCAGCAGTGTCTCCAAGAACACCGGGGAGCTGTTTTTT. The entire variable domain, with the rest obtained from reference TRBV2 and TRBJ2-2, is as follows: EPEVTQTPSHQVTQMGQEVILRCVPISNHLYFYWYRQILGQKVEFLVSFYNNEISEKSEIFDDQFSVERPDGSNFTLKIRSTKLEDSAMYFCASSVSKNTGELFFGEGSRLTVL.

V usage is TRBV5-8 and J usage is TRBJ1-1; 11 nucleotides align to TRBD1. The CDR3 spans 15 residues. Trimming at V came to 0 bases and at J to 5 bases, leaving 3 bases not matched to a gene. In germline, CDR1 is SGHTS, CDR2 YDEGEE. CDR3 in DNA: TGTGCCAGCAGCTTGGGGGACAGGGGGGTAACTGAAGCTTTCTTT. It yields the protein CASSLGDRGVTEAFF.

V usage is TRBV28 and J usage is TRBJ2-5, with D possibly being TRBD1 (6 bases). This CDR3 region has 13 residues. V lost 6 bases to trimming and J lost 4 bases, with 12 bases between them. CDR1 is MDHEN and CDR2 is SYDVKM in the germline V gene. CDR3 in amino acids: CASREQGRETQYF. The CDR3 DNA reads TGTGCCAGCAGAGAACAGGGTCGAGAGACCCAGTACTTC. Looking up the rest from reference TRBV28 and TRBJ2-5 gives the full variable domain: DVKVTQSSRYLVKRTGEKVFLECVQDMDHENMFWYRQDPGLGLRLIYFSYDVKMKEKGDIPEGYSVSREKKERFSLILESASTNQTSMYLCASREQGRETQYFGPGTRLLVL.